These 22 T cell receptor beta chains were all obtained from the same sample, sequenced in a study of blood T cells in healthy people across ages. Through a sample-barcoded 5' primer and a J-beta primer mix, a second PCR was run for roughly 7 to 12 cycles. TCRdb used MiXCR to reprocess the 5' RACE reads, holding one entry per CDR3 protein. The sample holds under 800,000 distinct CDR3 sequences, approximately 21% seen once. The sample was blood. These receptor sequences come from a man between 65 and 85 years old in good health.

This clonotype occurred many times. DNA for the CDR3: TGTGCCAGCAGCATCTCTGGGGCCAACGTCCTGACTTTC. The encoded protein is CASSISGANVLTF. The chain joins TRBV28 to TRBJ2-6; D ambiguous. This CDR3 is 13 amino acids long. CDR1 is MDHEN and CDR2 is SYDVKM in the germline V gene. V lost 6 bases to trimming and J lost 0 bases, with 3 bases between them.

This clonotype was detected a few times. The CDR3 nucleotides are TGTGCCAGCAGTTACTCGGATCTAGCGGGAGGACAGTTCTTC. Translation: CASSYSDLAGGQFF. The rearrangement joins TRBV6-5 to TRBJ2-1; 11 nucleotides match TRBD2. The CDR3 sequence is 14 residues long. Unmatched junction bases numbered 5, after V lost 0 bases and J lost 13 bases. Germline CDR1 is MNHEY and CDR2 is SVGAGI.

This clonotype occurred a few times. The CDR3 DNA sequence: TGTGCCAGCAGCCAAGATGTGGTCGGGGAGCAGTTCTTC. It is translated as CASSQDVVGEQFF. The rearrangement uses TRBV4-2 and TRBJ2-1; D ambiguous. Germline loops: CDR1 LGHNA, CDR2 YNFKEQ. V dropped 0 bases and J dropped 10 bases, with 10 bases sitting between them. The CDR3 spans 13 residues.

CDR3 in amino acids: CASSQTGSEETQYF. CDR3 coding DNA: TGTGCCAGCAGCCAAACAGGGTCGGAAGAGACCCAGTACTTC. This chain connects TRBV2 to TRBJ2-5; TRBD1 is a possible D gene (6 bases). The CDR3 has 14 amino acids. The germline gives CDR1 SNHLY, CDR2 FYNNEI. V was pared by 6 bases and J by 3 bases, with 14 bases between.

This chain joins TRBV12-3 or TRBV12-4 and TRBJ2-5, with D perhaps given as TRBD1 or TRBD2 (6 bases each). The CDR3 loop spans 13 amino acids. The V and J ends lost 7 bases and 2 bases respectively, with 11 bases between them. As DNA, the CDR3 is TGTGCCAGCACTCTAGGGGGGCAAGAGACCCAGTACTTC. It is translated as CASTLGGQETQYF.

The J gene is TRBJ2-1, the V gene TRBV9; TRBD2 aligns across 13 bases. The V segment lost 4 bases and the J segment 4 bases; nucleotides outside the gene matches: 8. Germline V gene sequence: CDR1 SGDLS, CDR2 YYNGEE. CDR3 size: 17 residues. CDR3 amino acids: CASSLEPGLAGYNEQFF. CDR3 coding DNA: TGTGCCAGCAGCCTGGAACCGGGACTAGCGGGATACAATGAGCAGTTCTTC.

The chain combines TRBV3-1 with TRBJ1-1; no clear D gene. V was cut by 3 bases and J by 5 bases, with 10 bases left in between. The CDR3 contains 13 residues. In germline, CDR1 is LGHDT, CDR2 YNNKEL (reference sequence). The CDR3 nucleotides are TGTGCCAGCAGCCACCTCGGAGGAACTGAAGCTTTCTTT. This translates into CASSHLGGTEAFF.

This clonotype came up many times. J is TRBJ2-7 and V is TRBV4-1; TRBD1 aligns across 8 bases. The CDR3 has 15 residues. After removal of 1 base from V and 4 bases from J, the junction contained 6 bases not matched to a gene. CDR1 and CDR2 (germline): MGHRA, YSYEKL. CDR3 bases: TGCGCCAGCAGCCAAGGGTGGACAGGGAATTACGAGCAGTACTTC. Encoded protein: CASSQGWTGNYEQYF.

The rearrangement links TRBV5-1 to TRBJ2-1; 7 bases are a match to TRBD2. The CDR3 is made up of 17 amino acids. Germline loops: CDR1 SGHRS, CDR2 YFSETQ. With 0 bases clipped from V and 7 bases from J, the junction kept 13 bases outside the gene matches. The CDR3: CASSLARMTSLKNEQFF. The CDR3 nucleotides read TGCGCCAGCAGCTTGGCCCGCATGACTAGCCTTAAAAATGAGCAGTTCTTC.

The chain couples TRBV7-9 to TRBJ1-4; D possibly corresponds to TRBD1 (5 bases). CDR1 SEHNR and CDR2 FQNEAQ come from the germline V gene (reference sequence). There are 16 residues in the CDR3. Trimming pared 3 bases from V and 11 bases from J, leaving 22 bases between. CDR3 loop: CASSLTTGTDTGKLFF. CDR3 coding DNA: TGTGCCAGCAGCTTGACCACCGGGACGGATACCGGGAAACTGTTTTTT.

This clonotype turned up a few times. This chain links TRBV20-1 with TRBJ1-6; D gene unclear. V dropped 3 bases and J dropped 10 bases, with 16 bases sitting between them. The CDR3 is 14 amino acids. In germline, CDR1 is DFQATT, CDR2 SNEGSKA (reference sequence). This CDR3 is CSARGRTLNSPLHF. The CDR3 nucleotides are TGCAGTGCTAGGGGCAGAACTCTAAACTCACCCCTCCACTTT.

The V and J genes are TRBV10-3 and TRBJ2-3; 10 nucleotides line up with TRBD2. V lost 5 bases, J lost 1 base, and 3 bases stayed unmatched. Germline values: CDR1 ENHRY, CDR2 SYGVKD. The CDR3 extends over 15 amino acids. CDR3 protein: CAISTGTSGTDTQYF. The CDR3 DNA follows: TGTGCCATCAGTACCGGGACTAGCGGCACAGATACGCAGTATTTT.

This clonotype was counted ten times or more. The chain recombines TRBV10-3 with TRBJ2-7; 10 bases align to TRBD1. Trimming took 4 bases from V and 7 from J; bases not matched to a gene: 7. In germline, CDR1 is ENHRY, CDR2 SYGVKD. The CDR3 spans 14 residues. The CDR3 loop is CAISGGTGVEEQYF. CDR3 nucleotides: TGTGCCATCAGTGGGGGGACAGGGGTGGAAGAGCAGTACTTC.

CDR3 amino acids: CAISESGGYTQYF. The DNA of the CDR3 is TGTGCCATCAGTGAGTCGGGTGGATATACGCAGTATTTT. V gene TRBV10-3 combines with J gene TRBJ2-3; no reliable D call. The CDR3 contains 13 residues. V was shortened by 0 bases and J by 7 bases, with 8 bases between the two germline ends. CDR1 and CDR2 from the germline V gene are ENHRY and SYGVKD.

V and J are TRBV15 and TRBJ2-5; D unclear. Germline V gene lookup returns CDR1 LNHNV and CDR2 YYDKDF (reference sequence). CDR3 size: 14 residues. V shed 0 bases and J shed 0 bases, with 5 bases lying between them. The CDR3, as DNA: TGTGCCACCAGCAGAGAATGGGACCAAGAGACCCAGTACTTC. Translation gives CATSREWDQETQYF.

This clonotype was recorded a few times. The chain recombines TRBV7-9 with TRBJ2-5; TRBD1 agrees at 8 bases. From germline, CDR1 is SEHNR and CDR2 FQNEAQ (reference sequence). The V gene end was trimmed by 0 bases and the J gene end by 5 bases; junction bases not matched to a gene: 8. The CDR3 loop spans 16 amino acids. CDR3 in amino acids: CASSLALDRGRETQYF. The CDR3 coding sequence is TGTGCCAGCAGCTTAGCGCTTGACAGGGGAAGGGAGACCCAGTACTTC.

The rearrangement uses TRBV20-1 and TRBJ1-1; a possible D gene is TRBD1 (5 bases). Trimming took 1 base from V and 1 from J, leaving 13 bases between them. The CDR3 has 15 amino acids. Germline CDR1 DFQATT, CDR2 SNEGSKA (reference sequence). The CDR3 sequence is CSARAPGRANTEAFF. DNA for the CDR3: TGCAGTGCTAGAGCTCCGGGACGGGCGAACACTGAAGCTTTCTTT.

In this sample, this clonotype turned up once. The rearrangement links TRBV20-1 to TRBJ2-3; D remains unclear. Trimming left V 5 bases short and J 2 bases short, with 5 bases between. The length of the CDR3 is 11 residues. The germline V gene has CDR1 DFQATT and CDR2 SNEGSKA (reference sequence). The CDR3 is CSAPHTDTQYF. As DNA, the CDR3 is TGCAGTGCTCCCCACACAGATACGCAGTATTTT.

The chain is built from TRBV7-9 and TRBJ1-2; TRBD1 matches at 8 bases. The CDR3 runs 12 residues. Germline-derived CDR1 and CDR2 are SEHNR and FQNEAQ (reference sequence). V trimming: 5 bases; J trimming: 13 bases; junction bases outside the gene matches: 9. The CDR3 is CASSPSDRAPTF. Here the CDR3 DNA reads TGTGCCAGCAGCCCGTCGGACAGGGCCCCCACCTTC.

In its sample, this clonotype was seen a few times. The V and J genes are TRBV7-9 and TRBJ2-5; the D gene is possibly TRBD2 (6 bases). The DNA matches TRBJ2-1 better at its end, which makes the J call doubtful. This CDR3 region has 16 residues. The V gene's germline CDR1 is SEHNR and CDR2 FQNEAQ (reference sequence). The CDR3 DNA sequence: TGTGCCAGCAGCTACTCCGGGACTCGAAACTACAATGAGCAGTTCTTC. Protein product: CASSYSGTRNYNEQFF.

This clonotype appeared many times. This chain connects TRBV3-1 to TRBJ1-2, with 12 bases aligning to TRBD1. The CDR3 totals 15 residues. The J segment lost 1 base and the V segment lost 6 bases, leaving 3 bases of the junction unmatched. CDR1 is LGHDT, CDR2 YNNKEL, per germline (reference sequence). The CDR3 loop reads CASRGTGGYNYGYTF. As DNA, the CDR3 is TGTGCCAGCAGAGGGACAGGGGGCTATAACTATGGCTACACCTTC. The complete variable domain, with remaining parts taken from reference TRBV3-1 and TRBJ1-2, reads DTAVSQTPKYLVTQMGNDKSIKCEQNLGHDTMYWYKQDSKKFLKIMFSYNNKELIINETVPNRFSPKSPDKAHLNLHINSLELGDSAVYFCASRGTGGYNYGYTFGSGTRLTVV.

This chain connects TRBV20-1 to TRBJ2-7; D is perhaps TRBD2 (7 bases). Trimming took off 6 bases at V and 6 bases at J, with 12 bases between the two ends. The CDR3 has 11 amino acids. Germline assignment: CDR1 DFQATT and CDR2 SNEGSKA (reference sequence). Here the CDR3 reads CSAGGVGEQYF. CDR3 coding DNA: TGCAGTGCAGGGGGGGTTGGCGAGCAGTACTTC.